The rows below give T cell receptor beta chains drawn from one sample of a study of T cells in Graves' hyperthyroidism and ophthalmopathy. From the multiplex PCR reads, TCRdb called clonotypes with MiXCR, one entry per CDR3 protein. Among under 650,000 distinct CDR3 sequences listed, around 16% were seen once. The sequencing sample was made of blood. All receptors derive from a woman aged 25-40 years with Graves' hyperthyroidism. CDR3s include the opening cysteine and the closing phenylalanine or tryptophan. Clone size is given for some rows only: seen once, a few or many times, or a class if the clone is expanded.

CASTLGRQGAYEQFF TRBV28 many 15
CASSPSQGMETQYF TRBV18 many 14
CASPRLELAGGGQETQYF TRBV5-1 few 18
CASSRLTGASEKLFF TRBV4-1 NA 15
CASSPSGILPGELFF TRBV7-2 many 15
CASSFMGANTEAFF TRBV5-6 NA 14
CASSDVGLPMNTEAFF TRBV2 many 16
CASSATGGGGGNQPQHF TRBV9 NA 17
CASNRQSDQPQHF TRBV6-2/TRBV6-3 few 13
CASSSWDRESYEQYF TRBV7-9 many 15
CASSQEGDPGEKLFF TRBV4-1 many 15
CASSTLSNQPQHF TRBV2 NA 13
CASSDDGGQETQYF TRBV2 many 14